This T cell receptor beta chain was found in a study of cytomegalovirus exposure and HLA in healthy donors. Overall study findings and caveats: The majority of TCR sequences were rare, yet some public TCRs appeared in many donors. A link between a missense DCLRE1C variant and TCR beta V- and J-gene trimming emerged from a later analysis. Cytomegalovirus status was reportedly diagnosed by the classifier with high specificity and sensitivity.

The primer mix had 60 Vbeta and 13 Jbeta primers. Sequenced by immunoSEQ multiplex PCR; TCRdb stores in-frame clones only, minus some. Here the sample spans roughly 160,000 clones, 80% to 90% being singletons. On this clone: Its target is not known.

V was pared by 2 bases and J by 5 bases, with 6 bases of the junction left unmatched. The CDR3 covers 16 residues. CDR1 is MNHNS and CDR2 is SASEGT in the germline V gene. The receptor comes from a male donor in good health and CMV-seronegative. V is TRBV6-1 and J is TRBJ2-3; 11 bases agree with TRBD2. The sequencing input was PBMCs. CDR3 in amino acids: CASSETTSGGGDTQYF. The DNA for the CDR3 is TGTGCCAGCAGTGAAACTACTAGCGGGGGAGGAGATACGCAGTATTTT.